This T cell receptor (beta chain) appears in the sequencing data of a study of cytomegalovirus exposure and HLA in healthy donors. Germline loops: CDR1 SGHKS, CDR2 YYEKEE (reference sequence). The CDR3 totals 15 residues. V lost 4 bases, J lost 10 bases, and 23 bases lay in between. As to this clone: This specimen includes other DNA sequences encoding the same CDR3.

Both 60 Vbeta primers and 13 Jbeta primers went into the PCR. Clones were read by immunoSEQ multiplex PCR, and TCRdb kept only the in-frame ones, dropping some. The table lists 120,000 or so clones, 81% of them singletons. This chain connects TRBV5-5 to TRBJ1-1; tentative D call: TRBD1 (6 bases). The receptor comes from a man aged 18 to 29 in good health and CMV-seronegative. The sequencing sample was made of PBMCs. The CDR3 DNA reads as TGTGCCAGCAGCGAAGACCTAAACAGGGCCTCTGGAGCTTTCTTT. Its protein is CASSEDLNRASGAFF.